Presented here are 2 T cell receptor beta chains from one specimen sequenced in a study of blood T cells in healthy people across ages. For the second PCR, which ran for about 6 to 11 cycles, a sample-barcoded 5' primer and a J-beta primer mix were used. MiXCR was run by TCRdb on the 5' RACE reads, yielding one entry per CDR3 protein. The data show about a million distinct CDR3 sequences, roughly half seen once. The sample consisted of blood. Receptors originate from a woman in her fifties or sixties in good health.

This clonotype was observed a few times. The chain links TRBV10-2 to TRBJ2-5; 7 positions match TRBD2. Germline loops: CDR1 WSHSY, CDR2 SAAADI. The CDR3 covers 13 residues. Trimming cost V 8 bases and J 3 bases; bases outside gene matches: 6. The CDR3 DNA sequence: TGCGCCAGCCGCCCTAGCGGAAAAGAGACCCAGTACTTC. Translating gives CASRPSGKETQYF.

V gene TRBV4-1 combines with J gene TRBJ2-5; D unclear. The germline CDR1 and CDR2 sequences are MGHRA and YSYEKL. V dropped 0 bases and J dropped 3 bases, with 20 bases sitting between them. The CDR3 has 18 residues. DNA of the CDR3: TGCGCCAGCAGCCAAGATTTCCTAGGGATGACCAGAAAAGAGACCCAGTACTTC. It translates to CASSQDFLGMTRKETQYF.